The 3 T cell receptor beta chains below come from one sample, sequenced in a study of T cells after yellow fever vaccination. One entry per CDR3 protein, called by TCRdb with MiXCR from the 5' RACE reads. The data show 150,000 to 200,000 distinct CDR3 sequences, with 7% to 10% seen just once and roughly 33% held by the top ten. Specimen: CD8+ T cells sorted from PBMCs, collected 45 days after the yellow fever booster vaccination. The receptors derive from a man between 18 and 35 years old who received the YFV17D yellow fever vaccine.

This clonotype has just a few counts. The rearrangement joins TRBV19 to TRBJ1-5, with a possible D match to TRBD1 (5 bases). The V gene's germline CDR1 is LNHDA and CDR2 SQIVND (reference sequence). Trimming shortened V by 3 bases and J by 5 bases, and 11 bases separated the two germline ends. CDR3 size: 14 residues. CDR3 DNA: TGTGCCAGTAGTATCTCTGGGGCCCATCAGCCCCAGCATTTT. Translated: CASSISGAHQPQHF.

Ten or more counts support this clonotype. The gene calls are TRBV6-5 and TRBJ2-1; 10 positions match TRBD2. CDR3 size: 15 residues. V gave up 5 bases and J gave up 10 bases; unmatched junction bases: 11. CDR1 is MNHEY and CDR2 is SVGAGI in the germline V gene. The CDR3 loop is CASSKSGGARGEQFF. The CDR3 bases are TGTGCCAGCAGTAAAAGCGGGGGGGCCCGAGGAGAGCAGTTCTTC.

This clonotype has a count of ten or more. The chain combines TRBV4-3 with TRBJ2-1; D is perhaps TRBD2 (5 bases). Per germline, CDR1 LGHNA and CDR2 YSLEER. Trimming stripped 0 bases from V and 7 bases from J, with 16 bases between. The CDR3 has 16 residues. The CDR3 sequence: CASSQDPGSPLNEQFF. In DNA, the CDR3 is TGCGCCAGCAGCCAAGATCCGGGGAGCCCCTTAAATGAGCAGTTCTTC.